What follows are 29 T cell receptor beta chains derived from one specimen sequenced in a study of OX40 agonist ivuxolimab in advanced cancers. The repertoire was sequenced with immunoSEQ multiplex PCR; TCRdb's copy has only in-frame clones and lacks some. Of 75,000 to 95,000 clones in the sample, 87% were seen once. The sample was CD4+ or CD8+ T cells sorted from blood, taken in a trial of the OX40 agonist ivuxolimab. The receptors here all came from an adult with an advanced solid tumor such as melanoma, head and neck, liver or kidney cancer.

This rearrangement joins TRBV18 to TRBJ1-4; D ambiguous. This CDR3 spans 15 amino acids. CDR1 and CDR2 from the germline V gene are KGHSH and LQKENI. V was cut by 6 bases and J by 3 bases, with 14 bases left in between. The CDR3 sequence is CASSILQNPNEKLFF. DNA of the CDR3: TGTGCCAGCTCGATTCTCCAGAATCCTAATGAAAAACTGTTTTTT.

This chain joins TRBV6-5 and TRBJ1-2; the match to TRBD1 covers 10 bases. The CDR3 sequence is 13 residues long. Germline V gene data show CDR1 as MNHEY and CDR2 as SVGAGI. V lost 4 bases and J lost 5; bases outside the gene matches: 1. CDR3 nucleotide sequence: TGTGCCAGCAGTTTGGACAGGGGGTATGGCTACACCTTC. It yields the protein CASSLDRGYGYTF.

The CDR3 sequence: CASSEALHSGRVRDEQFF. CDR3 DNA sequence: TGTGCCAGCAGTGAAGCGCTCCATAGCGGGAGGGTTCGGGATGAGCAGTTCTTC. The chain has TRBV6-1 and TRBJ2-1, with 11 bases identical to TRBD2. The CDR3 contains 18 residues. Trimming took 0 bases from V and 8 from J; bases not matched to a gene: 12. The V gene's germline CDR1 is MNHNS and CDR2 SASEGT.

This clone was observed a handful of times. In DNA, the CDR3 is TGCGCCAGCAGCCAAGGTCTAGTTGGGGCCAATGAGCAGTTCTTC. Amino acid sequence: CASSQGLVGANEQFF. This chain uses TRBV4-3 with TRBJ2-1; the D gene is possibly TRBD1 (5 bases). CDR1 is LGHNA, CDR2 YSLEER, per germline. There are 15 residues in the CDR3. Trimming stripped 1 base from V and 6 bases from J, with 13 bases between.

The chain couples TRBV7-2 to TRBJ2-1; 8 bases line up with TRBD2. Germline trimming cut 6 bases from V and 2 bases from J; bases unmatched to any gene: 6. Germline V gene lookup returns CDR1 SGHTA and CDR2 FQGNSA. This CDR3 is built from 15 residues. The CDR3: CASSPKGLAYNEQFF. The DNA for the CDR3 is TGTGCCAGCAGTCCAAAGGGACTAGCCTACAATGAGCAGTTCTTC.

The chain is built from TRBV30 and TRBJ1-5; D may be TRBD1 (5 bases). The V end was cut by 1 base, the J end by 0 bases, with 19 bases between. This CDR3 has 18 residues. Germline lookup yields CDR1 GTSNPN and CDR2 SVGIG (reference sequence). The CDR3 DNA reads TGTGCCTGGAGTGGGGGCCAGGGCTTACCGGATAGCAATCAGCCCCAGCATTTT. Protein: CAWSGGQGLPDSNQPQHF.

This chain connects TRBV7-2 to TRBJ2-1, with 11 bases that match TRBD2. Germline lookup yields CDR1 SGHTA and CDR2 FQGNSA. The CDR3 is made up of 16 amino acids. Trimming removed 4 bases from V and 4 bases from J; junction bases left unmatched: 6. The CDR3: CASSSGTSGEYNEQFF. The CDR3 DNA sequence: TGTGCCAGCAGCTCCGGGACTAGCGGAGAATACAATGAGCAGTTCTTC.

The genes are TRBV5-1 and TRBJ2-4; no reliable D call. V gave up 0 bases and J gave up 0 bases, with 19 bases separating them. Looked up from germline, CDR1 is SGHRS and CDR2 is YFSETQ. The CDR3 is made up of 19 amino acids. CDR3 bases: TGCGCCAGCAGCTTGGAATGGGGTGGGTCAGGTCTAGCCAAAAACATTCAGTACTTC. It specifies CASSLEWGGSGLAKNIQYF.

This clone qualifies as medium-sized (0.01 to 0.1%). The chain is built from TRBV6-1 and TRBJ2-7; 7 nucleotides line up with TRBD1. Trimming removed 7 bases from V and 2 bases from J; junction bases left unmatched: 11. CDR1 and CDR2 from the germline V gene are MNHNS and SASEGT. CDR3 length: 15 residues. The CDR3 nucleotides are TGTGCCAGCAATGAGCCGGGACAGACAGCCTACGAGCAGTACGTC. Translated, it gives CASNEPGQTAYEQYV.

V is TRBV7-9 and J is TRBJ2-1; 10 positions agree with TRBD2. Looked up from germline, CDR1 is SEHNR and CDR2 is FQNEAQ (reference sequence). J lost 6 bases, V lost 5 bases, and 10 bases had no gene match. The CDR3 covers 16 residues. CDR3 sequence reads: CASSPPKGLAINEQFF. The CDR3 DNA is TGTGCCAGCAGCCCCCCAAAGGGACTAGCGATCAATGAGCAGTTCTTC.

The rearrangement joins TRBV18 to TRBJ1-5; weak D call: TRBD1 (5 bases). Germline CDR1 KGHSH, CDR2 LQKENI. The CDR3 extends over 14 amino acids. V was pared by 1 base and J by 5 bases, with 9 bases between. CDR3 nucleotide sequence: TGTGCCAGCTCACCACTCCAGGGTGATCAGCCCCAGCATTTT. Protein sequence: CASSPLQGDQPQHF. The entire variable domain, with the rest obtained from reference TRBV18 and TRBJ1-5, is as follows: NAGVMQNPRHLVRRRGQEARLRCSPMKGHSHVYWYRQLPEEGLKFMVYLQKENIIDESGMPKERFSAEFPKEGPSILRIQQVVRGDSAAYFCASSPLQGDQPQHFGDGTRLSIL.

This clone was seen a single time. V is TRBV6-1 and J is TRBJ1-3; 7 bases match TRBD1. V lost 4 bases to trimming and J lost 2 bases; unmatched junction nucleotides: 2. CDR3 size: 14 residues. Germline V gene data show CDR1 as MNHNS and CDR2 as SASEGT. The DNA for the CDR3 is TGTGCCAGCAGTGGTGGGACAGCTGGAAACACCATATATTTT. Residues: CASSGGTAGNTIYF.

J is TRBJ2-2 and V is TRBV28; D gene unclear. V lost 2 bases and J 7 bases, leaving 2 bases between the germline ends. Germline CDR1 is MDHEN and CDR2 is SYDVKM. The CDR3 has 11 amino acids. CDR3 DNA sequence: TGTGCCAGCAGTTTAAACGGGGAGCTGTTTTTT. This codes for CASSLNGELFF.

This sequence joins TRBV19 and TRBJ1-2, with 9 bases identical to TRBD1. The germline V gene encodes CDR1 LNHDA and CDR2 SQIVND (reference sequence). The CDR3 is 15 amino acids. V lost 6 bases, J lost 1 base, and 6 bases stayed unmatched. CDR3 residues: CASSQTGGNNYGYTF. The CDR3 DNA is TGTGCCAGTAGCCAAACAGGGGGCAATAACTATGGCTACACCTTC.

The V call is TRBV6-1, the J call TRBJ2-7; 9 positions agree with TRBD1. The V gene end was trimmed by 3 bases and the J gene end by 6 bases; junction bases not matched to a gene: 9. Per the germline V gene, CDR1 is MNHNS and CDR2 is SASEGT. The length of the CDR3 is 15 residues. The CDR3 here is CASSDSGTGSFEQYF. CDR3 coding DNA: TGTGCCAGCAGTGACTCTGGGACAGGGTCGTTCGAGCAGTACTTC.

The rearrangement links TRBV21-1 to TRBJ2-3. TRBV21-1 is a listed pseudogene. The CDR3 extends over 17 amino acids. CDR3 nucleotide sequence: TGTGCCAGCAGCAAAGAAGGAGGGGGGCGTAGCACAGATACGCAGTATTTT. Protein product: CASSKEGGGRSTDTQYF.

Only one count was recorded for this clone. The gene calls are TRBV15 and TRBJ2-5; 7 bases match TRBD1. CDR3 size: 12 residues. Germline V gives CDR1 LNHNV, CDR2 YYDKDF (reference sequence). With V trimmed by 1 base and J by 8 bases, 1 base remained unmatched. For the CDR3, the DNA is TGTGCCACCAGCAGAGGGACAGGAACCCAGTACTTC. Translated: CATSRGTGTQYF.

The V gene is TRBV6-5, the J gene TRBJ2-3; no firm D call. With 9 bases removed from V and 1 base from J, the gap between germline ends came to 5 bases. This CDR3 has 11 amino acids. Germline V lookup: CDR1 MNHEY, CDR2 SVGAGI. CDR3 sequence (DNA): TGTGCCAGTATGGGCACAGATACGCAGTATTTT. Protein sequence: CASMGTDTQYF.

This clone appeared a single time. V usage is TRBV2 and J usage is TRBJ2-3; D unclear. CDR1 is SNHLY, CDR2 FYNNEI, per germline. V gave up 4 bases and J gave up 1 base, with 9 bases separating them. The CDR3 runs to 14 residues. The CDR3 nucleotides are TGTGCCAGCAGTGCGGGTTCTGGCACAGATACGCAGTATTTT. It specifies CASSAGSGTDTQYF.

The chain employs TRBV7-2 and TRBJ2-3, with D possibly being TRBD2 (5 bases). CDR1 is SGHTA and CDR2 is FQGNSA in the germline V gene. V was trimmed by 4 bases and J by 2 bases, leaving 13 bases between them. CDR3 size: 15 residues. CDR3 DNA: TGTGCCAGCAGCTCGGGGATCCGTGACACAGATACGCAGTATTTT. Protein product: CASSSGIRDTDTQYF.

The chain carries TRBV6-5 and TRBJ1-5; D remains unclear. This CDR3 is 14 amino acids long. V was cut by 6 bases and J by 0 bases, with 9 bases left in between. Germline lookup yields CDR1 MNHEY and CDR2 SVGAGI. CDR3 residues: CASRPPDSNQPQHF. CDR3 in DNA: TGTGCCAGCAGACCCCCAGATAGCAATCAGCCCCAGCATTTT.

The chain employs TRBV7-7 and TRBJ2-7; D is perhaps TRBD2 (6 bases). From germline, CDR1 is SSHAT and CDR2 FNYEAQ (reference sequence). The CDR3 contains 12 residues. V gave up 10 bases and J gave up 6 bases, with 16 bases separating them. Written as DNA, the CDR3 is TGTGCCATAGGGGCGGGCGGGGCCGAGCAGTACTTC. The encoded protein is CAIGAGGAEQYF.

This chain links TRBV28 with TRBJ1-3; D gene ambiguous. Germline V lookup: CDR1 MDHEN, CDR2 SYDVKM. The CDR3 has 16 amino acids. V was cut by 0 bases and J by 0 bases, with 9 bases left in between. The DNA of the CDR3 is TGTGCCAGCAGTTTATGGAGTTCAAACTCTGGAAACACCATATATTTT. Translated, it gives CASSLWSSNSGNTIYF. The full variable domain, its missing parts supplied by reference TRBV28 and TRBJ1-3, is DVKVTQSSRYLVKRTGEKVFLECVQDMDHENMFWYRQDPGLGLRLIYFSYDVKMKEKGDIPEGYSVSREKKERFSLILESASTNQTSMYLCASSLWSSNSGNTIYFGEGSWLTVV.

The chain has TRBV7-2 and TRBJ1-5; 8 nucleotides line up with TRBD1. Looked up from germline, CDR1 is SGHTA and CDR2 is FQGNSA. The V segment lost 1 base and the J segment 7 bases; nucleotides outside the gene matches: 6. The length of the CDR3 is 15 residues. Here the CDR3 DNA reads TGTGCCAGCAGCTTAGGGCAGGGGGCAAGGCAGCCCCAGCATTTT. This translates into CASSLGQGARQPQHF.

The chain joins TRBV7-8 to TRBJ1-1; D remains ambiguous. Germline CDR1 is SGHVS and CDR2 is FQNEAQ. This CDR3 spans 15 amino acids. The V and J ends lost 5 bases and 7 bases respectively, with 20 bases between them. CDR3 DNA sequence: TGTGCCAGCAGCCCCCAAATACCAGGCGCTAATGAAGCTTTCTTT. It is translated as CASSPQIPGANEAFF.

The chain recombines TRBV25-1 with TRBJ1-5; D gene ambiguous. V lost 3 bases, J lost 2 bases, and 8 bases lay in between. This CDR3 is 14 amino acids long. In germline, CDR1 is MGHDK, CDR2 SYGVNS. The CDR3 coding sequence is TGTGCCAGCAGTGAGTGGGGTGGCAATCAGCCCCAGCATTTT. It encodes CASSEWGGNQPQHF.

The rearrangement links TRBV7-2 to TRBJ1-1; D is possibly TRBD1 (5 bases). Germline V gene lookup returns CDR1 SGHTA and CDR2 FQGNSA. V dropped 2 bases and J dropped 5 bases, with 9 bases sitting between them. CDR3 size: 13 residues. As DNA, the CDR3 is TGTGCCAGCAGCTTACAGGGCGGGACTGAAGCTTTCTTT. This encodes CASSLQGGTEAFF.

The CDR3 is CASSKVGGQGPGQPQHF. The CDR3, as DNA: TGTGCCAGTAGTAAGGTTGGCGGGCAGGGCCCCGGACAGCCCCAGCATTTT. The rearrangement links TRBV19 to TRBJ1-5, with a weak D call TRBD1 (5 bases). The CDR3 is 17 amino acids. Trimming took 4 bases from V and 7 from J, leaving 23 bases between them. Germline values: CDR1 LNHDA, CDR2 SQIVND (reference sequence).

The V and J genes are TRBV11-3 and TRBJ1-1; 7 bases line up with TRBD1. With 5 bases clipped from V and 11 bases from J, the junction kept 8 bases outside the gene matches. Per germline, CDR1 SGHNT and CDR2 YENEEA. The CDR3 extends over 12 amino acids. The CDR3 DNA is TGTGCCAGCAGCGAGACAGGGTATTTGGCTTTCTTT. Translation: CASSETGYLAFF.